The rows below give T cell receptor beta chains drawn from one sample of a study of type 1 and type 2 diabetes patients. Using its own MiXCR run on the multiplex PCR reads, TCRdb lists one record per CDR3 protein. The sample carries approximately 260,000 distinct CDR3 sequences, approximately 50% recorded once. Sequencing was carried out using peripheral blood mononuclear cells (PBMCs). These receptors originate from a man aged 18 to 29 with type 2 diabetes. The CDR3 runs from the conserved cysteine through the conserved F or W. The D gene is left open where the match is weak. A clone size is listed for some rows: how often the clone was seen (once, few, many), or a class if it is expanded.

cdr3_aa: CAWSGSVSSYNEQFF
cdr3_nt: TGTGCCTGGAGTGGTAGCGTCAGCTCCTACAATGAGCAGTTCTTC
v_call: TRBV30
j_call: TRBJ2-1
d_call: .
clone_size: .

cdr3_aa: CAISDITEQYF
cdr3_nt: TGTGCCATCAGTGATATTACAGAGCAGTACTTC
v_call: TRBV10-3
j_call: TRBJ2-7
d_call: .
clone_size: .

cdr3_aa: CASSPRGGGHEQYF
cdr3_nt: TGCGCCAGCAGCCCTCGGGGAGGTGGGCACGAGCAGTACTTC
v_call: TRBV4-1
j_call: TRBJ2-7
d_call: .
clone_size: .

cdr3_aa: CASRGGPRETQYF
cdr3_nt: TGTGCCAGCAGGGGGGGTCCTCGGGAGACCCAGTACTTC
v_call: TRBV2
j_call: TRBJ2-5
d_call: .
clone_size: many

cdr3_aa: CASEKGEKSPLHF
cdr3_nt: TGTGCCAGCGAGAAGGGGGAGAAATCACCCCTCCACTTT
v_call: TRBV2
j_call: TRBJ1-6
d_call: .
clone_size: many

cdr3_aa: CASSPVQGELFF
cdr3_nt: TGTGCCAGCTCACCAGTACAGGGTGAGCTGTTTTTT
v_call: TRBV18
j_call: TRBJ1-4
d_call: .
clone_size: .

cdr3_aa: CASGLALGDYTDTQYF
cdr3_nt: TGTGCTAGTGGTTTGGCATTGGGGGATTACACAGATACGCAGTATTTT
v_call: TRBV12-5
j_call: TRBJ2-3
d_call: .
clone_size: .

cdr3_aa: CASSAYTGLVSDTDTQYF
cdr3_nt: TGTGCCAGTAGTGCCTACACCGGACTAGTGTCAGATACGGATACGCAGTATTTT
v_call: TRBV19
j_call: TRBJ2-3
d_call: TRBD2
clone_size: .

cdr3_aa: CASSFLPGQGNEQYF
cdr3_nt: TGTGCCAGCAGCTTTCTACCGGGACAGGGAAACGAGCAGTACTTC
v_call: TRBV7-6
j_call: TRBJ2-7
d_call: TRBD1
clone_size: .

cdr3_aa: CASSRLAGVADTQYF
cdr3_nt: TGTGCCAGTAGTCGCTTAGCGGGGGTTGCAGATACGCAGTATTTT
v_call: TRBV19
j_call: TRBJ2-3
d_call: TRBD2
clone_size: .

cdr3_aa: CASSAWTGRYEQYF
cdr3_nt: TGTGCCAGCAGCGCCTGGACAGGTCGCTACGAGCAGTACTTC
v_call: TRBV7-8
j_call: TRBJ2-7
d_call: TRBD1
clone_size: .

cdr3_aa: CASRETGQNTEAFF
cdr3_nt: TGCGCCAGCAGGGAGACAGGACAGAACACTGAAGCTTTCTTT
v_call: TRBV10-1
j_call: TRBJ1-1
d_call: .
clone_size: many

cdr3_aa: CASSIIGSCNQPQHF
cdr3_nt: TGTGCCAGTAGTATAATTGGGTCATGCAATCAGCCCCAGCATTTT
v_call: TRBV19
j_call: TRBJ1-5
d_call: .
clone_size: .

cdr3_aa: CAISDSLAGTYEQYF
cdr3_nt: TGTGCCATCAGTGATTCCCTAGCGGGCACCTACGAGCAGTACTTC
v_call: TRBV6-6
j_call: TRBJ2-7
d_call: TRBD2
clone_size: once

cdr3_aa: CSARNHRDPGPEAFF
cdr3_nt: TGCAGTGCTAGAAACCACCGGGACCCTGGACCTGAAGCTTTCTTT
v_call: TRBV20-1
j_call: TRBJ1-1
d_call: .
clone_size: few

cdr3_aa: CASRRNEKLFF
cdr3_nt: TGTGCCAGCAGGCGTAATGAAAAACTGTTTTTT
v_call: TRBV6-5
j_call: TRBJ1-4
d_call: .
clone_size: .

cdr3_aa: CASTQGRYEQYF
cdr3_nt: TGTGCCAGCACCCAAGGGAGGTACGAGCAGTACTTC
v_call: TRBV6-1
j_call: TRBJ2-7
d_call: .
clone_size: .

cdr3_aa: CASSLGLSLTRSNYEQFF
cdr3_nt: TGCGCCAGCAGCTTAGGGCTCTCGTTAACTCGGAGTAACTATGAGCAGTTCTTC
v_call: TRBV10-1
j_call: TRBJ2-1
d_call: .
clone_size: .

cdr3_aa: CASSWTGGSDTQYF
cdr3_nt: TGTGCCAGCAGTTGGACAGGGGGCAGTGATACGCAGTATTTT
v_call: TRBV6-1
j_call: TRBJ2-3
d_call: TRBD1
clone_size: .

cdr3_aa: CASSLRGSSTDTQCF
cdr3_nt: TGTGCCAGCAGCTTAAGAGGATCTAGCACAGATACGCAGTGTTTT
v_call: TRBV7-3
j_call: TRBJ2-3
d_call: .
clone_size: .

cdr3_aa: CASSSSGPITDTQYF
cdr3_nt: TGTGCCAGCAGTTCGTCCGGGCCTATCACAGATACGCAGTATTTT
v_call: TRBV11-1
j_call: TRBJ2-3
d_call: .
clone_size: few

cdr3_aa: CASSLAGGSVETQYF
cdr3_nt: TGTGCCAGCAGCTTAGCGGGCGGTAGTGTAGAGACCCAGTACTTC
v_call: TRBV7-9
j_call: TRBJ2-5
d_call: .
clone_size: .

cdr3_aa: CASSDQRTGGRVEQYF
cdr3_nt: TGTGCCAGCAGTGACCAGAGGACAGGGGGCAGGGTCGAGCAGTACTTC
v_call: TRBV6-1
j_call: TRBJ2-7
d_call: TRBD1
clone_size: .

cdr3_aa: CASRTGAVTGELFF
cdr3_nt: TGTGCCAGTAGGACAGGGGCCGTCACCGGGGAGCTGTTTTTT
v_call: TRBV27
j_call: TRBJ2-2
d_call: TRBD1
clone_size: .

cdr3_aa: CASSLGLVGEQYF
cdr3_nt: TGCGCCAGCAGCTTAGGACTTGTCGGCGAGCAGTACTTC
v_call: TRBV4-1
j_call: TRBJ2-7
d_call: .
clone_size: .

cdr3_aa: CASSSTGGDEQFF
cdr3_nt: TGTGCCAGCAGCTCGACAGGGGGGGATGAGCAGTTCTTC
v_call: TRBV7-3
j_call: TRBJ2-1
d_call: TRBD1
clone_size: few

cdr3_aa: CASSDTTPDNEQFF
cdr3_nt: TGTGCCAGCAGTGATACCACCCCGGACAATGAGCAGTTCTTC
v_call: TRBV2
j_call: TRBJ2-1
d_call: .
clone_size: .

cdr3_aa: CATSGPGEGDYGYTF
cdr3_nt: TGTGCCACCAGCGGGCCAGGGGAGGGGGACTATGGCTACACCTTC
v_call: TRBV15
j_call: TRBJ1-2
d_call: .
clone_size: few

cdr3_aa: CSASPVGSGNTIYF
cdr3_nt: TGCAGTGCTAGCCCTGTAGGGTCTGGAAACACCATATATTTT
v_call: TRBV20-1
j_call: TRBJ1-3
d_call: .
clone_size: many

cdr3_aa: CARGDSRDTQYF
cdr3_nt: TGCGCCAGGGGGGATTCTAGGGATACGCAGTATTTT
v_call: TRBV5-1
j_call: TRBJ2-3
d_call: .
clone_size: few

cdr3_aa: CASSWGGDRDTEAFF
cdr3_nt: TGTGCCAGCAGTTGGGGCGGGGACAGGGACACTGAAGCTTTCTTT
v_call: TRBV6-6
j_call: TRBJ1-1
d_call: TRBD1
clone_size: .

cdr3_aa: CASSSGQVQETQYF
cdr3_nt: TGCGCCAGCAGCAGCGGACAGGTTCAAGAGACCCAGTACTTC
v_call: TRBV5-1
j_call: TRBJ2-5
d_call: TRBD1
clone_size: .

cdr3_aa: CASSLLADGGYEQYF
cdr3_nt: TGCGCCAGCAGCTTACTAGCGGATGGGGGCTACGAGCAGTACTTC
v_call: TRBV5-1
j_call: TRBJ2-7
d_call: TRBD2
clone_size: .

cdr3_aa: CASSSSNSYGYTF
cdr3_nt: .
v_call: TRBV6-2/TRBV6-3
j_call: TRBJ1-2
d_call: .
clone_size: .

cdr3_aa: CAWSLQGANYGYTF
cdr3_nt: TGTGCCTGGAGTTTACAGGGGGCTAACTATGGCTACACCTTC
v_call: TRBV30
j_call: TRBJ1-2
d_call: TRBD1
clone_size: few

cdr3_aa: CASSLYGSSYEQYF
cdr3_nt: TGTGCCAGCAGCTTATACGGATCCTCCTACGAGCAGTACTTC
v_call: TRBV7-3
j_call: TRBJ2-7
d_call: .
clone_size: few

cdr3_aa: CASSVVSQSEAFF
cdr3_nt: TGTGCCAGCAGCGTAGTATCGCAGTCTGAAGCTTTCTTT
v_call: TRBV9
j_call: TRBJ1-1
d_call: .
clone_size: few

cdr3_aa: CASRETQGVWTEAFF
cdr3_nt: TGTGCCAGCAGGGAAACACAGGGGGTATGGACTGAAGCTTTCTTT
v_call: TRBV11-2
j_call: TRBJ1-1
d_call: TRBD1
clone_size: .

cdr3_aa: CASSTGGGIYNEQFF
cdr3_nt: TGTGCCAGTAGTACAGGGGGCGGGATCTACAATGAGCAGTTCTTC
v_call: TRBV19
j_call: TRBJ2-1
d_call: TRBD1
clone_size: .

cdr3_aa: CASSLMGADGYTF
cdr3_nt: TGTGCCAGCAGTTTAATGGGGGCCGATGGCTACACCTTC
v_call: TRBV12-3/TRBV12-4
j_call: TRBJ1-2
d_call: .
clone_size: .

cdr3_aa: CASSSGRAVYNEQFF
cdr3_nt: TGTGCCAGTAGTAGCGGGAGGGCCGTCTACAATGAGCAGTTCTTC
v_call: TRBV19
j_call: TRBJ2-1
d_call: TRBD2
clone_size: few

cdr3_aa: CSVVGPGIYNEQFF
cdr3_nt: TGCAGCGTTGTTGGTCCGGGAATCTACAATGAGCAGTTCTTC
v_call: TRBV29-1
j_call: TRBJ2-1
d_call: .
clone_size: .

cdr3_aa: CAWSTGGTYGYTF
cdr3_nt: TGTGCCTGGAGCACAGGGGGCACTTATGGCTACACCTTC
v_call: TRBV30
j_call: TRBJ1-2
d_call: TRBD1
clone_size: few

cdr3_aa: CASSVQGTDTQYF
cdr3_nt: TGTGCCAGCAGTGTCCAGGGGACAGATACGCAGTATTTT
v_call: TRBV2
j_call: TRBJ2-3
d_call: .
clone_size: many

cdr3_aa: CAIKSWYSPLHF
cdr3_nt: TGTGCCATCAAATCTTGGTATTCACCCCTCCACTTT
v_call: TRBV10-3
j_call: TRBJ1-6
d_call: .
clone_size: many

cdr3_aa: CSARDPAGGDTDTQYF
cdr3_nt: TGCAGTGCTAGAGATCCAGCGGGGGGGGACACAGATACGCAGTATTTT
v_call: TRBV20-1
j_call: TRBJ2-3
d_call: TRBD2
clone_size: once